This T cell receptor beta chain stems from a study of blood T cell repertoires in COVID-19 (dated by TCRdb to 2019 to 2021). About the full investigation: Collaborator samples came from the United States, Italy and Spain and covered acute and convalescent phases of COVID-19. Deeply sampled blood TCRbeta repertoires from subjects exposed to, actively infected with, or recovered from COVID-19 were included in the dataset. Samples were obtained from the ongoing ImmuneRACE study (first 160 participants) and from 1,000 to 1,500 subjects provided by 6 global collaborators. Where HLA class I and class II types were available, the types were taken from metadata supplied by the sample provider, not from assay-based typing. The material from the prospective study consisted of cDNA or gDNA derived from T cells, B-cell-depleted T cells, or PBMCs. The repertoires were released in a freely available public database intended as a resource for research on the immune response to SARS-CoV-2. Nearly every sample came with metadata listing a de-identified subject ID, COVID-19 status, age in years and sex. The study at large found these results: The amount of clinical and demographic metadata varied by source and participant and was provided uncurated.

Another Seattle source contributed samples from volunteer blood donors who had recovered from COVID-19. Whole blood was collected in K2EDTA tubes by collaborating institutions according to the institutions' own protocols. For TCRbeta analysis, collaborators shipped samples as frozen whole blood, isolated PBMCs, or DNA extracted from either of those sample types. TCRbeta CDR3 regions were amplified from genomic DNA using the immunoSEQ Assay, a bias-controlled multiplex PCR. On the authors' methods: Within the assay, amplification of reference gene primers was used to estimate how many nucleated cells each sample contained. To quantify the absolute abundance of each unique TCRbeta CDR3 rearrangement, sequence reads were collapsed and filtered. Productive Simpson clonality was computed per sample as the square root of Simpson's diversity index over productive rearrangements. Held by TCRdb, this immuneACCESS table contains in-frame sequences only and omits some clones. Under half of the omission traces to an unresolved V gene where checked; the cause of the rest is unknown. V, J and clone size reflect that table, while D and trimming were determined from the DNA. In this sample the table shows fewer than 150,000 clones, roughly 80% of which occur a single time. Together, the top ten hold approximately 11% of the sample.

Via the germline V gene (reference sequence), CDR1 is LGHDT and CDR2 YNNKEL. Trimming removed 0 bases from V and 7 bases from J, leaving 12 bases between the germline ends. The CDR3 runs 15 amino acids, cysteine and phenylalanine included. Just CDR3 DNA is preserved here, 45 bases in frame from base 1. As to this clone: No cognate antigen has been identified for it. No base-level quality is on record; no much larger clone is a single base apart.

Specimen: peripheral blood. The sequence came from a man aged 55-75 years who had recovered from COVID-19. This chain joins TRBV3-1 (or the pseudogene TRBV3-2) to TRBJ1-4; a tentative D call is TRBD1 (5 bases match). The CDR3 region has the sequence CASSQDGGSGEKLFF. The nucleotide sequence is TGTGCCAGCAGCCAAGATGGGGGTAGCGGTGAAAAACTGTTTTTT.